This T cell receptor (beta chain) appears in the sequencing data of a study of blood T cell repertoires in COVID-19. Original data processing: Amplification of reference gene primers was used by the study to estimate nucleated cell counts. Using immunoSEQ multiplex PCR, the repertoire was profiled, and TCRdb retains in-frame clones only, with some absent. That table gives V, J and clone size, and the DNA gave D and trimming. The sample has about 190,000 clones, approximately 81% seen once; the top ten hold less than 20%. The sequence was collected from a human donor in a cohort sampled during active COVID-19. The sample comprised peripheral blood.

The CDR3 coding sequence is TGTGCCAGTAGTTATAGCGGGAGTTCCTACAATGAGCAGTTCTTC. This gives the protein CASSYSGSSYNEQFF. The chain joins TRBV19 to TRBJ2-1, with 9 positions matching TRBD2. Germline V gives CDR1 LNHDA, CDR2 SQIVND (reference sequence). The CDR3 consists of 15 residues. Unmatched junction bases numbered 3, after V lost 5 bases and J lost 1 base.